These T cell receptor beta chains were read from a single sample in a study of cytomegalovirus exposure and HLA in healthy donors. Only in-frame clones appear in the TCRdb table, and some are missing; sequencing was by immunoSEQ multiplex PCR. Among 90,000 to 120,000 clones listed, 55% to 65% were seen once. The sequenced sample consisted of PBMCs. These receptors were obtained from a man younger than 40 in good health and CMV-seropositive. The CDR3 runs from the conserved cysteine through the conserved F or W. A D gene is named only where the DNA matches it firmly. Size is stated for part of the rows, as once, few or many counts, or as a class when the clone is expanded.

J: TRBJ1-1
size: -
D: -
V: TRBV2
DNA: TGTGCCAGCAGTGAAGAGGTGGGCGGGGTTAAAGCTTTCTTT
CDR3: CASSEEVGGVKAFF

J: TRBJ2-7
size: -
D: -
V: TRBV2
DNA: TGTGCCAGCAGTGACGACAGCTACTACGAGCAGTACTTC
CDR3: CASSDDSYYEQYF

J: TRBJ1-2
size: -
D: TRBD1
V: TRBV18
DNA: TGTGCCAGCTCACCACTGGCTCAGGGGGAAGTCTATGGCTACACCTTC
CDR3: CASSPLAQGEVYGYTF

J: TRBJ1-6
size: few
D: TRBD1
V: TRBV4-1
DNA: TGCGCCAGCAGCCCTAGATTGGGGACAGTTAATTCACCCCTCCACTTT
CDR3: CASSPRLGTVNSPLHF

J: TRBJ2-7
size: -
D: -
V: TRBV18
DNA: TGTGCCAGCTCACCACTTGAGGGCAGGGGGGCCTACGAGCAGTACTTC
CDR3: CASSPLEGRGAYEQYF

J: TRBJ1-2
size: few
D: TRBD1
V: TRBV7-6
DNA: TGTGCCAGCAGCCCGGGGACAGGGGACTATGGCTACACCTTC
CDR3: CASSPGTGDYGYTF

J: TRBJ2-7
size: -
D: -
V: TRBV7-9
DNA: TGTGCCAGCAGCTTCGGAAGGGGAGGTGGGGCCTACGAGCAGTACTTC
CDR3: CASSFGRGGGAYEQYF

J: TRBJ2-2
size: -
D: TRBD1
V: TRBV5-1
DNA: TGCGCCACCAGGACAGGCCGAACCGGGGAGCTGTTTTTT
CDR3: CATRTGRTGELFF

J: TRBJ1-2
size: -
D: -
V: TRBV9
DNA: TGTGCCAGCAGCGTAGGCCAGGGCAACTATGGCTACACCTTC
CDR3: CASSVGQGNYGYTF

J: TRBJ1-5
size: -
D: -
V: TRBV27
DNA: TGTGCCAGCAGTCCTATCCCCGGCAGGGTACGCAATCAGCCCCAGCATTTT
CDR3: CASSPIPGRVRNQPQHF

J: TRBJ2-3
size: -
D: TRBD2
V: TRBV10-3
DNA: TGTGCCACCGGGACTAGCGGGGGGGTCACAGATACGCAGTATTTT
CDR3: CATGTSGGVTDTQYF

J: TRBJ2-2
size: -
D: TRBD2
V: TRBV10-3
DNA: TGTGCCATCAGTGAGGTGGGCAGAGCGGGGGTAAACACCGGGGAGCTGTTTTTT
CDR3: CAISEVGRAGVNTGELFF

J: TRBJ2-6
size: -
D: -
V: TRBV9
DNA: TGTGCCAGCAGCGTAAGTGGGTCGGGTGGGGCCAACGTCCTGACTTTC
CDR3: CASSVSGSGGANVLTF

J: TRBJ1-1
size: once
D: -
V: TRBV19
DNA: TGTGCCAGTAGTACAGGGCCAACCGGATACACTGAAGCTTTCTTT
CDR3: CASSTGPTGYTEAFF

J: TRBJ1-2
size: -
D: -
V: TRBV25-1
DNA: TGTGCCAGCCGCGGAACCCCTTGTCGCGGCTATGGCTACACCTTC
CDR3: CASRGTPCRGYGYTF

J: TRBJ1-4
size: -
D: -
V: TRBV28
DNA: TGTGCCAGCAGTACATCCGGGGGTCTTGAAAAACTGTTTTTT
CDR3: CASSTSGGLEKLFF

J: TRBJ2-7
size: -
D: -
V: TRBV13
DNA: TGTGCCAGCAGCCCTGCCAGGACTTCCTACGAGCAGTACTTC
CDR3: CASSPARTSYEQYF

J: TRBJ1-1
size: -
D: -
V: TRBV5-1
DNA: TGCGCCAGCAGCTTTGAGGGCTTCAACACTGAAGCTTTCTTT
CDR3: CASSFEGFNTEAFF

J: TRBJ2-1
size: few
D: TRBD2
V: TRBV13
DNA: TGTGCCAGCAGCTTACCCGCGACTAGCGGGGGCGATGAGCAGTTCTTC
CDR3: CASSLPATSGGDEQFF

J: TRBJ1-1
size: -
D: -
V: TRBV27
DNA: TGTGCCAGCCGCTTTCGGGGGGAAGCTTTCTTT
CDR3: CASRFRGEAFF

J: TRBJ1-4
size: -
D: -
V: TRBV18
DNA: TGTGCCAGCTCACCGGAGGCCGGGCATGAAAAACTGTCTTTT
CDR3: CASSPEAGHEKLSF

J: TRBJ2-5
size: -
D: TRBD2
V: TRBV13
DNA: TGTGCCAGCAGCCCGGGACTAGCGGGGGAACTTGAAGAGACCCAGTACTTC
CDR3: CASSPGLAGELEETQYF

J: TRBJ2-1
size: few
D: -
V: TRBV27
DNA: TGTGCCAGCAGTTTAAGCCGTGGTGAGCAGTTCTTC
CDR3: CASSLSRGEQFF

J: TRBJ2-1
size: -
D: TRBD2
V: TRBV4-1
DNA: TGCGCCAGCAGCCGGGGGACTAGCGGCTACAATGAGCAGTTCTTC
CDR3: CASSRGTSGYNEQFF

J: TRBJ2-5
size: -
D: -
V: TRBV12-2
DNA: TGTGCAAGTCGCTTACCGTTCGACGGGGGGTACCAAGAGACCCAGTACTTC
CDR3: CASRLPFDGGYQETQYF

J: TRBJ1-2
size: -
D: -
V: TRBV19
DNA: TGTGCCAGTAAGGACAAGCCGGCCCCTAACTATGGCTACACCTTC
CDR3: CASKDKPAPNYGYTF

J: TRBJ2-7
size: few
D: -
V: TRBV5-1
DNA: TGCGCCAGCAGCTTGGCCACAGGGCCGACCTACGAGCAGTACTTC
CDR3: CASSLATGPTYEQYF